The 28 T cell receptor beta chains below come from one sample, sequenced in a study of cytomegalovirus exposure and HLA in healthy donors. In the PCR, 60 Vbeta and 13 Jbeta primers were used. The protocol was immunoSEQ multiplex PCR, while the TCRdb copy is restricted to in-frame clones and leaves out a portion. The table records 100,000 to 120,000 clones, less than 85% of them present only once. Sequenced material: PBMCs. The receptors originated from a man aged 25 to 40 in good health and CMV-seropositive.

V and J are TRBV9 and TRBJ2-7; a weak D match, TRBD1 (6 bases). The CDR3 is made up of 13 amino acids. The V and J ends lost 7 bases and 3 bases respectively, with 14 bases between them. The germline V gene has CDR1 SGDLS and CDR2 YYNGEE. The CDR3 region is CASGGRADYEQYF. Written as DNA, the CDR3 is TGTGCCAGCGGGGGCAGGGCCGACTACGAGCAGTACTTC. The full variable domain, completed using reference TRBV9 and TRBJ2-7, is DSGVTQTPKHLITATGQRVTLRCSPRSGDLSVYWYQQSLDQGLQFLIQYYNGEERAKGNILERFSAQQFPDLHSELNLSSLELGDSALYFCASGGRADYEQYFGPGTRLTVT.

The chain has TRBV6-5 and TRBJ2-1; a weak D match, TRBD1 (5 bases). CDR1 and CDR2 from the germline V gene are MNHEY and SVGAGI. Trimming cost V 6 bases and J 9 bases, with 18 bases left between them. The CDR3 loop spans 14 amino acids. For the CDR3, the DNA is TGTGCCAGCAGGCATAGGGCAGGGAATCCTGAGCAGTTCTTC. Its protein is CASRHRAGNPEQFF.

The chain couples TRBV14 to TRBJ1-2; 7 nucleotides line up with TRBD1. The CDR3 is 12 residues long. The V segment lost 4 bases and the J segment 5 bases; nucleotides outside the gene matches: 1. CDR1 is SGHDN and CDR2 is FVKESK in the germline V gene. In DNA, the CDR3 is TGTGCCAGCAGCCCACAGGGGTATGGCTACACCTTC. It specifies CASSPQGYGYTF.

This clone appeared a few times. This sequence joins TRBV11-3 and TRBJ2-2, with D maybe TRBD2 (6 bases). The CDR3 has 16 residues. Between the trimmed V and J ends, which lost 3 bases and 2 bases, there was a span of 13 bases. CDR1 is SGHNT, CDR2 YENEEA, per germline. CDR3 region: CASSLAGTLNTGELFF. CDR3 coding DNA: TGTGCCAGCAGCTTGGCCGGGACTCTTAACACCGGGGAGCTGTTTTTT.

The chain has TRBV7-2 and TRBJ1-4; weak D call: TRBD1 (5 bases). In germline, CDR1 is SGHTA, CDR2 FQGNSA. Trimming removed 2 bases from V and 7 bases from J, with 8 bases in between. This CDR3 region has 13 residues. The CDR3 DNA sequence: TGTGCCAGCAGCTTAAGGACAAGTGAAAAACTGTTTTTT. Its protein product is CASSLRTSEKLFF.

This clone was seen more than once but under ten times. The gene calls are TRBV29-1 and TRBJ2-7, with 9 bases aligning to TRBD1. Trimming cost V 3 bases and J 6 bases; bases outside gene matches: 9. Germline V gene data show CDR1 as SQVTM and CDR2 as ANQGSEA. The length of the CDR3 is 14 residues. DNA for the CDR3: TGCAGCGTTGAGTTCGACAGGGGGTACAGCGAGCAGTACTTC. It codes for CSVEFDRGYSEQYF.

This sequence joins TRBV18 and TRBJ1-1; possible D gene TRBD1, 5 bases. Germline V gives CDR1 KGHSH, CDR2 LQKENI. Deletions cut 3 bases from V and 1 base from J, with 15 bases between. The CDR3 loop spans 16 amino acids. CDR3 nucleotides: TGTGCCAGCTCACCGACTATGGCGGGGGGGAACACTGAAGCTTTCTTT. It translates to CASSPTMAGGNTEAFF.

The chain joins TRBV27 to TRBJ2-7, with 10 bases lining up with TRBD1. Germline V CDR1 and CDR2: MNHEY, SMNVEV (reference sequence). With 6 bases clipped from V and 6 bases from J, the junction kept 11 bases outside the gene matches. The CDR3 sequence is 15 residues long. The CDR3 DNA sequence: TGTGCCAGCAGAAAACCGGGACAGGGGCGCTCCGAGCAGTACTTC. The encoded protein is CASRKPGQGRSEQYF.

V usage is TRBV5-4 and J usage is TRBJ2-2; D is perhaps TRBD1 (5 bases). V was pared by 7 bases and J by 6 bases, with 10 bases between. Germline V lookup: CDR1 SGHNT, CDR2 YYREEE (reference sequence). This CDR3 spans 12 amino acids. The CDR3 protein is CASHLRAGELFF. The CDR3 DNA is TGTGCCAGCCATCTCAGGGCCGGGGAGCTGTTTTTT.

The table lists this clone with a few counts. The gene calls are TRBV27 and TRBJ1-4, with a possible D match to TRBD1 (5 bases). CDR1 is MNHEY, CDR2 SMNVEV, per germline (reference sequence). The CDR3 is 14 residues long. Deletions cut 3 bases from V and 6 bases from J, with 11 bases between. This CDR3 reads CASSFGGVDEKLFF. CDR3 DNA sequence: TGTGCCAGCAGTTTTGGAGGGGTGGATGAAAAACTGTTTTTT. Drawing the rest from reference TRBV27 and TRBJ1-4, the complete variable domain is EAQVTQNPRYLITVTGKKLTVTCSQNMNHEYMSWYRQDPGLGLRQIYYSMNVEVTDKGDVPEGYKVSRKEKRNFPLILESPSPNQTSLYFCASSFGGVDEKLFFGSGTQLSVL.

CDR3 sequence: CASSTSEGLAGSNEQYF. The CDR3 DNA reads TGTGCCAGCAGCACGTCAGAAGGACTAGCGGGGAGCAACGAGCAGTACTTC. This chain links TRBV4-2 with TRBJ2-7; 12 bases are a match to TRBD2. The CDR3 loop spans 17 amino acids. Germline CDR1 LGHNA, CDR2 YNFKEQ. The junction had 13 bases not matched to a gene; V was cut back by 5 bases and J by 5 bases.

For this clone: Other DNA variants within this sample encode the same CDR3. The J gene is TRBJ2-3, the V gene TRBV6-1, with 12 bases aligning to TRBD2. The CDR3 runs 17 residues. Germline V gives CDR1 MNHNS, CDR2 SASEGT. V lost 4 bases to trimming and J lost 3 bases; unmatched junction nucleotides: 8. CDR3 bases: TGTGCCAGCAGTGGTGGGCCACTAGCGGGGGGAACAGATACGCAGTATTTT. Amino acids: CASSGGPLAGGTDTQYF.

The CDR3 reads CAISEWGLAHEQYF. CDR3 in DNA: TGTGCCATCAGTGAGTGGGGACTAGCCCACGAGCAGTACTTC. The V and J genes are TRBV10-3 and TRBJ2-7; 9 nucleotides match TRBD2. The germline V gene has CDR1 ENHRY and CDR2 SYGVKD. V was clipped by 1 base and J by 5 bases; unmatched bases: 3. The CDR3 consists of 14 residues.

The chain recombines TRBV4-3 with TRBJ2-1; TRBD2 matches 15 bases. This CDR3 region has 17 residues. V shed 0 bases, J shed 7 bases, and the junction held 4 bases outside the gene matches. The germline V gene has CDR1 LGHNA and CDR2 YSLEER. This chain's CDR3 is CASSQEPGLAGGNEQFF. Here the CDR3 DNA reads TGCGCCAGCAGCCAAGAGCCGGGACTAGCGGGGGGAAATGAGCAGTTCTTC.

The chain links TRBV6-5 to TRBJ2-3, with a tentative D call TRBD2 (6 bases). The germline V gene has CDR1 MNHEY and CDR2 SVGAGI. The length of the CDR3 is 13 residues. Between the trimmed V and J ends, which lost 6 bases and 2 bases, there was a span of 9 bases. The CDR3 sequence: CASSRDFTDTQYF. CDR3 coding DNA: TGTGCCAGCAGCAGGGACTTCACAGATACGCAGTATTTT.

The J gene is TRBJ2-3, the V gene TRBV30, with D perhaps TRBD2 (5 bases). Germline loops: CDR1 GTSNPN, CDR2 SVGIG (reference sequence). The CDR3 length is 13 residues. CDR3 in amino acids: CVAGGPSTDTQYF. The CDR3 nucleotides are TGTGTCGCGGGCGGGCCGAGCACAGATACGCAGTATTTT. The whole variable domain, remainder taken from reference TRBV30 and TRBJ2-3, is SQTIHQWPATLVQPVGSPLSLECTVEGTSNPNLYWYRQAAGRGLQLLFYSVGIGQISSEVPQNLSASRPQDRQFILSSKKLLLSDSGFYLCVAGGPSTDTQYFGPGTRLTVL.

This chain links TRBV9 with TRBJ2-2; D perhaps matches TRBD1 (5 bases). Trimming shortened V by 0 bases and J by 4 bases, and 10 bases separated the two germline ends. The CDR3 runs to 15 residues. Germline V lookup: CDR1 SGDLS, CDR2 YYNGEE. CDR3 loop: CASSVAPQGTGELFF. In nucleotides, the CDR3 is TGTGCCAGCAGCGTAGCGCCCCAGGGCACCGGGGAGCTGTTTTTT.

A note on this clone: Other DNA sequences of this sample code for an identical CDR3. The V and J genes are TRBV5-1 and TRBJ2-1, with 8 bases that match TRBD1. The trim removed 4 bases at V and 5 bases at J, leaving 5 bases unmatched. CDR1 SGHRS and CDR2 YFSETQ come from the germline V gene. The CDR3 loop spans 14 amino acids. The CDR3 loop reads CASSLQGADNEQFF. The CDR3 coding sequence is TGCGCCAGCAGCCTGCAGGGGGCTGACAATGAGCAGTTCTTC.

The gene calls are TRBV19 and TRBJ2-2; TRBD1 matches at 8 bases. V dropped 6 bases and J dropped 5; count of bases not matched to a gene: 14. Germline values: CDR1 LNHDA, CDR2 SQIVND (reference sequence). The CDR3 is 17 amino acids. CDR3 DNA sequence: TGTGCCAGTAGCCGCAATTTTCGGACAGGGAGTACCGGGGAGCTGTTTTTT. It encodes CASSRNFRTGSTGELFF.

This clone was seen a handful of times. The rearrangement uses TRBV6-5 and TRBJ2-1; weak D call: TRBD2 (6 bases). The CDR3 loop spans 15 amino acids. The germline gives CDR1 MNHEY, CDR2 SVGAGI. V lost 0 bases, J lost 6 bases, and 12 bases lay in between. The CDR3 nucleotides read TGTGCCAGCAGTTACTCAGGGGCTAGCGTCAATGAGCAGTTCTTC. Protein product: CASSYSGASVNEQFF.

The genes are TRBV5-1 and TRBJ2-5; TRBD2 agrees at 8 bases. J was trimmed by 5 bases and V by 4 bases; bases with no gene match: 7. This CDR3 has 14 residues. CDR1 and CDR2 (germline): SGHRS, YFSETQ. The CDR3 nucleotides are TGCGCCAGCAGCCCCGGGGGGGGGATGGAGACCCAGTACTTC. Translating it yields CASSPGGGMETQYF.

The CDR3 coding sequence is TGTGCCAGCTCACCTCGGACAGACGGGACCGGGGAGCTGTTTTTT. Its protein product is CASSPRTDGTGELFF. This rearrangement joins TRBV18 to TRBJ2-2; D possibly corresponds to TRBD1 (6 bases). Germline assignment: CDR1 KGHSH and CDR2 LQKENI. V lost 3 bases and J 5 bases, leaving 13 bases between the germline ends. The CDR3 extends over 15 amino acids.

The chain employs TRBV7-8 and TRBJ1-4, with 9 bases that match TRBD1. This CDR3 region has 17 residues. The ends lost 2 bases at V and 0 bases at J; junction bases unmatched: 4. Germline assignment: CDR1 SGHVS and CDR2 FQNEAQ. The CDR3 spells CASSLRRQGATNEKLFF. The DNA of the CDR3 is TGTGCCAGCAGCTTACGCCGACAGGGGGCAACTAATGAAAAACTGTTTTTT.

The J gene is TRBJ2-7, the V gene TRBV6-5; tentatively, D is TRBD1 (6 bases). Germline V gene data show CDR1 as MNHEY and CDR2 as SVGAGI. V lost 7 bases and J lost 3, with 19 bases in between. The CDR3 has 15 amino acids. The CDR3 sequence is CASKAGAGDFYEQYF. The CDR3 DNA reads TGTGCCAGCAAGGCCGGGGCAGGGGATTTCTACGAGCAGTACTTC.

J is TRBJ2-2 and V is TRBV6-1; possibly TRBD1 for D (5 bases). The CDR3 spans 15 residues. The V end was cut by 8 bases, the J end by 1 base, with 14 bases between. CDR1 and CDR2 from the germline V gene are MNHNS and SASEGT. CDR3 sequence (DNA): TGTGCCAGCTTCGAAAGGGGTCAGAACACCGGGGAGCTGTTTTTT. This translates into CASFERGQNTGELFF.

This clone occurred once. V and J are TRBV7-2 and TRBJ2-1; perhaps TRBD2 as D (5 bases). CDR3 length: 15 residues. V lost 4 bases, J lost 0 bases, and 10 bases lay in between. Germline V gene data show CDR1 as SGHTA and CDR2 as FQGNSA. CDR3 in amino acids: CASSSTADSYNEQFF. CDR3 sequence (DNA): TGTGCCAGCAGCTCTACAGCGGACTCCTACAATGAGCAGTTCTTC.

This clone was picked up a small number of times. The chain employs TRBV19 and TRBJ1-1; 8 bases map to TRBD1. Germline V gene lookup returns CDR1 LNHDA and CDR2 SQIVND (reference sequence). This CDR3 is 13 amino acids long. The V gene end was trimmed by 2 bases and the J gene end by 10 bases; junction bases not matched to a gene: 6. CDR3 amino acids: CASSISQGARAFF. As DNA, the CDR3 is TGTGCCAGTAGTATATCGCAGGGGGCGCGAGCTTTCTTT.

This clone has a single count. This chain links TRBV25-1 with TRBJ2-3; 10 bases are a match to TRBD2. Per germline, CDR1 MGHDK and CDR2 SYGVNS. V gave up 10 bases and J gave up 7 bases; unmatched junction bases: 14. This CDR3 comprises 15 residues. The chain's CDR3 is CATSNPGLASHTQYF. CDR3 DNA: TGTGCCACTTCCAACCCGGGACTAGCGTCCCATACGCAGTATTTT. Drawing the rest from reference TRBV25-1 and TRBJ2-3, the complete variable domain is EADIYQTPRYLVIGTGKKITLECSQTMGHDKMYWYQQDPGMELHLIHYSYGVNSTEKGDLSSESTVSRIRTEHFPLTLESARPSHTSQYLCATSNPGLASHTQYFGPGTRLTVL.